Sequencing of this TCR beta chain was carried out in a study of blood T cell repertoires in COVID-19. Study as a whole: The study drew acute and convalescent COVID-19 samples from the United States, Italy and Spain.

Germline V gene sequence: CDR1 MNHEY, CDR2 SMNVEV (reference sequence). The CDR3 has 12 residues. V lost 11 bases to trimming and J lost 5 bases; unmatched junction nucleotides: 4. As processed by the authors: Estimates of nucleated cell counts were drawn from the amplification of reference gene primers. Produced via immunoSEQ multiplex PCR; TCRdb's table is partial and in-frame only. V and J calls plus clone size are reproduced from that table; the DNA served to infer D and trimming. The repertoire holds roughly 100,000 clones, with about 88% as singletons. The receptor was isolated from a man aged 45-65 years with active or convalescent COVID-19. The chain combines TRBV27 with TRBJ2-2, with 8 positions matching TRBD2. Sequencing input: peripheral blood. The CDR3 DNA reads TGTGCCGTCGGGGGGGTTACCGGGGAGCTGTTTTTT. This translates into CAVGGVTGELFF.